Below are 26 T cell receptor beta chains sequenced from a single sample in a study of T-cell memory formation after mild COVID-19. TCRdb analysed the 5' RACE reads with MiXCR anew, one entry per CDR3 protein. This table holds hundreds of thousands of distinct CDR3 sequences, about a sixth found once. Material: PBMCs or a T cell subset sorted from them (not recorded which). These TCRs come from a man between 18 and 35 years old who had mild COVID-19 (a few samples of this study predate the infection). Cell type and time point are not known.

This chain joins TRBV20-1 and TRBJ2-3; TRBD2 aligns across 9 bases. Germline CDR1 and CDR2: DFQATT and SNEGSKA (reference sequence). V shed 2 bases, J shed 0 bases, and the junction held 3 bases outside the gene matches. CDR3 length: 15 residues. For the CDR3, the DNA is TGCAGTGCTAGACTAGCGGGGAGCAGCACAGATACGCAGTATTTT. It codes for CSARLAGSSTDTQYF.

This clonotype was recorded a few times. J is TRBJ2-3 and V is TRBV5-1; D is tentatively TRBD1 or TRBD2 (5 bases each). Per germline, CDR1 SGHRS and CDR2 YFSETQ. V was trimmed by 0 bases and J by 2 bases, leaving 13 bases between them. This CDR3 is built from 16 residues. CDR3: CASSLAVRGPTDTQYF. The CDR3 DNA is TGCGCCAGCAGCTTGGCAGTTAGGGGACCCACAGATACGCAGTATTTT.

This clonotype was detected only once. The J gene is TRBJ2-1, the V gene TRBV6-5; 7 bases are a match to TRBD2. The CDR3 consists of 12 residues. Trimming removed 2 bases from V and 8 bases from J; junction bases left unmatched: 0. CDR1 and CDR2 from the germline V gene are MNHEY and SVGAGI. The chain's CDR3 is CASSYGGDEQFF. CDR3 nucleotide sequence: TGTGCCAGCAGTTACGGGGGGGATGAGCAGTTCTTC.

The chain combines TRBV20-1 with TRBJ2-3, with a possible D match to TRBD1 (6 bases). CDR3 length equals 12 residues. V gave up 7 bases and J gave up 8 bases, with 16 bases separating them. Per the germline V gene, CDR1 is DFQATT and CDR2 is SNEGSKA (reference sequence). The CDR3 coding sequence is TGCAGTGTCGACAGGTGGGGGTTTACGCAGTATTTT. It encodes CSVDRWGFTQYF.

This clonotype was seen only a few times. The chain links TRBV2 to TRBJ2-7; either TRBD1 or TRBD2 may supply D (6 bases each). Germline CDR1 SNHLY, CDR2 FYNNEI. This CDR3 is 13 amino acids long. V lost 7 bases to trimming and J lost 3 bases, with 13 bases between them. The CDR3 DNA is TGTGCCAGCAACGGGGGCGGTCGCTACGAGCAGTACGTC. This codes for CASNGGGRYEQYV.

The chain links TRBV5-4 to TRBJ2-6; D not certain. Per germline, CDR1 SGHNT and CDR2 YYREEE (reference sequence). CDR3 length equals 13 residues. V lost 6 bases to trimming and J lost 4 bases, with 8 bases between them. The CDR3 loop is CASTLPGANVLTF. The DNA of the CDR3 is TGTGCCAGCACCCTCCCGGGGGCCAACGTCCTGACTTTC.

As regards this clonotype: At one end, the junction sequence differs from germline, possibly due to a read error. The V gene is TRBV9, the J gene TRBJ2-3, with D maybe TRBD2 (5 bases). Germline CDR1 and CDR2: SGDLS and YYNGEE. This CDR3 is built from 12 residues. The CDR3 DNA reads TGTGCCAGCAGTGTAGAGGGAGATACGCAGTATTTT. This gives the protein CASSVEGDTQYF.

This clonotype came up a few times. The J gene is TRBJ2-4, the V gene TRBV5-1; a weak D match, TRBD2 (5 bases). This CDR3 has 19 residues. Per germline, CDR1 SGHRS and CDR2 YFSETQ. V lost 4 bases, J lost 2 bases, and 25 bases lay in between. CDR3 residues: CASSVNPLQGSLTKNIQYF. The CDR3 nucleotides are TGCGCCAGCAGCGTCAACCCACTACAAGGGAGCCTGACCAAAAACATTCAGTACTTC.

This chain links TRBV20-1 with TRBJ2-5; D not certain. The V gene's germline CDR1 is DFQATT and CDR2 SNEGSKA (reference sequence). There are 14 residues in the CDR3. Trimming left V 6 bases short and J 4 bases short, with 18 bases between. In nucleotides, the CDR3 is TGCAGTGCCCCACTGGTCTTCTCGGGAGAGACCCAGTACTTC. The encoded protein is CSAPLVFSGETQYF.

This clonotype occurred a few times. The chain uses TRBV12-3 or TRBV12-4 and TRBJ2-5; D is unresolved. Trimming took 8 bases from V and 5 from J, leaving 18 bases between them. CDR3 length: 14 amino acids. The CDR3 here is CASGSTWTEETQYF. In nucleotides, the CDR3 is TGTGCCAGCGGGTCGACCTGGACGGAGGAGACCCAGTACTTC.

There are many counts of this clonotype. The rearrangement joins TRBV2 to TRBJ2-4; D uncertain. This CDR3 spans 11 amino acids. V was cut by 6 bases and J by 6 bases, with 6 bases left in between. Germline CDR1 SNHLY, CDR2 FYNNEI. CDR3 DNA: TGTGCCAGCAGGGGCGCAAACATTCAGTACTTC. Residues: CASRGANIQYF.

This clonotype has just a few counts. The rearrangement joins TRBV29-1 to TRBJ2-5, with D perhaps TRBD2 (6 bases). Trimming shortened V by 7 bases and J by 1 base, and 16 bases separated the two germline ends. The length of the CDR3 is 14 residues. Germline V gene data show CDR1 as SQVTM and CDR2 as ANQGSEA. The CDR3 DNA reads TGCAGCGGATCCCGGGAGCTCTTCCAAGAGACCCAGTACTTC. As protein: CSGSRELFQETQYF.

V usage is TRBV6-1 and J usage is TRBJ1-1; D perhaps matches TRBD1 (5 bases). V lost 7 bases and J 3 bases, leaving 15 bases between the germline ends. There are 14 residues in the CDR3. Germline V gene sequence: CDR1 MNHNS, CDR2 SASEGT. The CDR3 DNA reads TGTGCCAGCAAATGGGGGACTTGGGACACTGAAGCTTTCTTT. Encoded protein: CASKWGTWDTEAFF.

V gene TRBV21-1 combines with J gene TRBJ2-7; no DNA check was done on the table's D call, TRBD1. TRBV21-1 is a listed pseudogene. The CDR3 is 13 amino acids. This CDR3 is CASGIGGGVKQYV. In nucleotides, the CDR3 is TGTGCCAGCGGGATCGGCGGGGGAGTGAAGCAGTACGTC.

This clonotype appeared a few times. The V and J genes are TRBV7-2 and TRBJ1-1; TRBD1 matches 7 bases. Germline assignment: CDR1 SGHTA and CDR2 FQGNSA. Trimming at V came to 6 bases and at J to 8 bases, leaving 9 bases not matched to a gene. The CDR3 loop spans 13 amino acids. CDR3 residues: CASSPMPGQEAFF. The CDR3 DNA follows: TGTGCCAGCAGTCCTATGCCGGGACAGGAAGCTTTCTTT.

This clonotype was detected a few times. The chain links TRBV5-4 to TRBJ1-1, with D perhaps TRBD1 (5 bases). V was cut by 1 base and J by 3 bases, with 10 bases left in between. In germline, CDR1 is SGHNT, CDR2 YYREEE (reference sequence). The CDR3 totals 14 residues. In DNA form, the CDR3 reads TGTGCCAGCAGCTTGTATCAGGGCGACACTGAAGCTTTCTTT. Amino acid sequence: CASSLYQGDTEAFF.

The chain carries TRBV6-5 and TRBJ1-1; D remains ambiguous. This CDR3 is built from 11 residues. The V gene's germline CDR1 is MNHEY and CDR2 SVGAGI. V was pared by 2 bases and J by 11 bases, with 9 bases between. CDR3 loop: CASSYGRAAFF. The CDR3 DNA reads TGTGCCAGCAGTTACGGGAGAGCGGCTTTCTTT.

In its sample, this clonotype was seen many times. The chain uses TRBV5-1 and TRBJ2-1; D is unresolved. The CDR3 is made up of 12 amino acids. CDR1 and CDR2 (germline): SGHRS, YFSETQ. Trimming took off 0 bases at V and 7 bases at J, with 5 bases between the two ends. CDR3 amino acids: CASSLEGNEQFF. The CDR3 nucleotides are TGCGCCAGCAGCTTGGAAGGGAATGAGCAGTTCTTC.

The rearrangement uses TRBV12-3 or TRBV12-4 and TRBJ1-5, with a tentative D call TRBD1 (6 bases). The V and J ends lost 4 bases and 2 bases respectively, with 15 bases between them. The CDR3 covers 16 residues. Written as DNA, the CDR3 is TGTGCCAGCAGTTCAGGGGCGGATGGCGGCAATCAGCCCCAGCATTTT. Translating gives CASSSGADGGNQPQHF.

The chain joins TRBV7-2 to TRBJ2-3, with 11 bases aligning to TRBD2. The germline V gene encodes CDR1 SGHTA and CDR2 FQGNSA. The trim removed 1 base at V and 2 bases at J, leaving 2 bases unmatched. This CDR3 contains 16 residues. CDR3 sequence (DNA): TGTGCCAGCAGCTTAGTTAGCGGGGGGGCCACAGATACGCAGTATTTT. This codes for CASSLVSGGATDTQYF.

In this sample, this clonotype turned up a few times. The rearrangement links TRBV4-1 to TRBJ1-6; tentative D call: TRBD1 (5 bases). The germline CDR1 and CDR2 sequences are MGHRA and YSYEKL. The CDR3 has 14 residues. The V end lost 4 bases, the J end lost 10 bases, and 14 bases lay between the germline ends. CDR3: CASSRKGDGSPLHF. The DNA for the CDR3 is TGCGCCAGCAGCCGTAAAGGGGACGGGTCACCCCTCCACTTT.

There are a few counts of this clonotype. The chain links TRBV12-3 or TRBV12-4 to TRBJ1-2, with 8 positions matching TRBD1. This CDR3 comprises 15 residues. Unmatched junction bases numbered 13, after V lost 5 bases and J lost 8 bases. DNA of the CDR3: TGTGCCAGCAGTCCCAGACAGGGGAGGTATGAGGGCTACACCTTC. Translation gives CASSPRQGRYEGYTF.

This chain uses TRBV6-2 or TRBV6-3 with TRBJ2-2; D might be TRBD1 or TRBD2, each matching 5 bases. Germline-derived CDR1 and CDR2 are MNHEY and SVGEGT. The V gene lost 11 bases and the J gene lost 0 bases, with 13 bases spanning the gap. The CDR3 length is 14 residues. CDR3 DNA sequence: TGTGCCCTCAGGGAGACACCGAACACCGGGGAGCTGTTTTTT. Translation: CALRETPNTGELFF.

The rearrangement links TRBV12-3 or TRBV12-4 to TRBJ2-2; TRBD1 might be the D (5 bases). CDR3 size: 14 residues. Trimming removed 8 bases from V and 7 bases from J, with 17 bases in between. CDR3 sequence: CASLARENIGELFF. CDR3 nucleotides: TGTGCCAGCTTGGCCAGGGAAAATATCGGGGAGCTGTTTTTT.

On this clonotype itself: Compared with germline, one end of the junction differs, possibly owing to a read error. The chain couples TRBV14 to TRBJ2-5, with D perhaps matching TRBD1 or TRBD2 (5 bases each). In germline, CDR1 is SGHDN, CDR2 FVKESK. The CDR3 is 11 amino acids. The CDR3 DNA is TGTGCCAGCAGCATGGGGGAGACCAAGTACTTC. Its translation is CASSMGETKYF.

This clonotype has ten or more counts. J is TRBJ2-5 and V is TRBV4-1, with D unresolved. The CDR3 runs to 14 residues. Looked up from germline, CDR1 is MGHRA and CDR2 is YSYEKL. Trimming removed 4 bases from V and 0 bases from J, with 9 bases in between. CDR3 in amino acids: CASSPRGHQETQYF. CDR3 nucleotide sequence: TGCGCCAGCAGCCCCCGAGGCCACCAAGAGACCCAGTACTTC.